This T cell receptor (beta chain) is drawn from a study of shared clonotypes between healthy human individuals. At the level of the study: Per-donor plates numbered three CD4 naive, three CD4 memory, two CD8 naive and one CD8 memory. Study-level points and caveats: A handful of donors held about 5% of naive CD4 clonotypes in common. The authors sampled blood alone, and tissue repertoires likely differ.

Running of the assay took place at deep level. Sequenced by immunoSEQ multiplex PCR; TCRdb stores in-frame clones only, minus some. The table has 1,500,000 or so clones, about 98.5% seen once; the top ten hold over 0.3%. As concerns this clone: Its antigen remains unknown.

The germline gives CDR1 KGHSH, CDR2 LQKENI. CDR3 length equals 16 residues. The junction had 8 bases not matched to a gene; V was cut back by 6 bases and J by 4 bases. This chain links TRBV18 with TRBJ2-2; 10 bases line up with TRBD1. The TCR comes from a man aged 25-45 years in good health. Source material: naive CD4+ T cells sorted from blood. The subset: CD45RA+ positively selected. The CDR3, as DNA: TGTGCCAGCTCCGTGACAGGGGGCGGCACCACCGGGGAGCTGTTTTTT. Translation gives CASSVTGGGTTGELFF.